The clone carrying this TCR beta chain was detected ten times or more. This sample is drawn from a study of T cells of healthy individuals. The CDR3 extends over 14 amino acids. J was trimmed by 6 bases and V by 8 bases; bases with no gene match: 8. Germline V lookup: CDR1 DFQATT, CDR2 SNEGSKA (reference sequence). MiXCR, run by TCRdb on the 5' RACE reads, gives a single entry per CDR3 protein. The top ten hold about 6.2% of the sample, which has about 100,000 distinct CDR3 sequences, 15% to 20% seen once. V and J are TRBV20-1 and TRBJ2-1; 12 positions match TRBD2. The source is a human donor in good health. CDR3 sequence (DNA): TGCAGTACAGGGACTAGCGGGCCTGGCAATGAGCAGTTCTTC. Translated: CSTGTSGPGNEQFF.